Below are 25 T cell receptor beta chains sequenced from a single sample in a study of T cells in Graves' hyperthyroidism and ophthalmopathy. Amplification targeted TCR beta CDR3 regions from RNA transcripts. Initially, a first-round RT-PCR of the TCR CDR3 employed the HTBI primer set. Each CDR3 protein gets one entry after TCRdb re-called the multiplex PCR reads with MiXCR. The data show about 210,000 distinct CDR3 sequences, approximately 20% seen once. Sequencing was performed on blood. These receptors were taken from a man aged 40-50 years with Graves' hyperthyroidism.

The CDR3 protein is CASSEEGGQDTQYF. As DNA, the CDR3 is TGTGCCAGCAGTGAAGAGGGGGGGCAAGATACGCAGTATTTT. The genes are TRBV2 and TRBJ2-3; a possible D gene is TRBD2 (7 bases). V dropped 1 base and J dropped 5 bases, with 10 bases sitting between them. From germline, CDR1 is SNHLY and CDR2 FYNNEI. The length of the CDR3 is 14 residues.

This clonotype was seen many times. The rearrangement joins TRBV5-5 to TRBJ2-4, with TRBD2 as a possible D gene (6 bases). The V gene's germline CDR1 is SGHKS and CDR2 YYEKEE (reference sequence). This CDR3 comprises 14 residues. V was shortened by 6 bases and J by 8 bases, with 18 bases between the two germline ends. CDR3 in amino acids: CASTLEGRLDIQYF. The CDR3 bases are TGTGCCAGCACCCTTGAGGGCCGACTAGACATTCAGTACTTC.

In its sample, this clonotype was seen many times. This chain links TRBV7-2 with TRBJ2-7; D tentatively fits TRBD1 or TRBD2 (5 bases each). Trimming stripped 5 bases from V and 0 bases from J, with 11 bases between. This CDR3 has 14 amino acids. Germline CDR1 reads SGHTA; CDR2 reads FQGNSA. In DNA, the CDR3 is TGTGCCAGCAGCCACCGGGACCCCTCCTACGAGCAGTACTTC. It yields the protein CASSHRDPSYEQYF.

There are many counts of this clonotype. This chain connects TRBV5-1 to TRBJ2-7; 10 bases fit TRBD1. This CDR3 has 15 amino acids. V lost 5 bases to trimming and J lost 1 base; unmatched junction nucleotides: 6. CDR1 and CDR2 from the germline V gene are SGHRS and YFSETQ. CDR3 nucleotide sequence: TGCGCCAGCAGTGAGGGACAGGGGATGTCCTACGAGCAGTACTTC. Encoded protein: CASSEGQGMSYEQYF.

This clonotype has ten or more counts. The chain is built from TRBV20-1 and TRBJ2-3; D could derive from TRBD1 or TRBD2 (6 bases each). CDR1 is DFQATT, CDR2 SNEGSKA, per germline (reference sequence). This CDR3 has 15 amino acids. V was cut by 1 base and J by 2 bases, with 13 bases left in between. The CDR3 region is CSARGGLASTDTQYF. The CDR3, as DNA: TGCAGTGCTAGAGGGGGGCTAGCGTCCACAGATACGCAGTATTTT.

This clonotype was counted many times. This rearrangement joins TRBV11-2 to TRBJ1-2, with 7 bases identical to TRBD1. Per the germline V gene, CDR1 is SGHAT and CDR2 is FQNNGV. CDR3 length: 13 residues. Trimming took 9 bases from V and 4 from J; bases not matched to a gene: 8. The CDR3 region has the DNA TGTGCCAGTGGGGACAGCCACAGCTATGGCTACACCTTC. Its protein product is CASGDSHSYGYTF.

This clonotype was detected many times. The V call is TRBV5-1, the J call TRBJ2-7; unclear D gene. CDR1 and CDR2 (germline): SGHRS, YFSETQ. V dropped 0 bases and J dropped 5 bases, with 6 bases sitting between them. The CDR3 is made up of 12 amino acids. The CDR3 region is CASSLEGDEQYF. The DNA of the CDR3 is TGCGCCAGCAGCTTGGAAGGCGACGAGCAGTACTTC.

CDR3 protein: CASSYSGAHTGELFF. Here the CDR3 DNA reads TGTGCCAGCAGTTACTCGGGGGCGCACACCGGGGAGCTGTTTTTT. This chain connects TRBV6-2 or TRBV6-3 to TRBJ2-2; D perhaps matches TRBD1 (6 bases). The germline V gene encodes CDR1 MNHEY and CDR2 SVGEGT. There are 15 residues in the CDR3. Between the trimmed V and J ends, which lost 0 bases and 3 bases, there was a span of 8 bases.

This clonotype was detected ten times or more. The chain links TRBV7-9 to TRBJ2-1; 9 bases match TRBD1. Germline lookup yields CDR1 SEHNR and CDR2 FQNEAQ (reference sequence). The CDR3 consists of 14 residues. The junction had 4 bases not matched to a gene; V was cut back by 2 bases and J by 8 bases. Here the CDR3 DNA reads TGTGCCAGCAGCTTATGGGACAGGGTCGATGAGCAGTTCTTC. It translates to CASSLWDRVDEQFF.

Ten or more counts support this clonotype. The gene calls are TRBV30 and TRBJ1-4; 9 nucleotides align to TRBD1. The CDR3 totals 13 residues. Germline lookup yields CDR1 GTSNPN and CDR2 SVGIG (reference sequence). J gave up 10 bases and V 5 bases, and 8 bases lay outside the gene matches. CDR3 sequence (DNA): TGTGCCTGGGGGGGACAGGGAGGTGGAAAACTGTTTTTT. It is translated as CAWGGQGGGKLFF.

The chain links TRBV30 to TRBJ2-1; 9 positions match TRBD2. Germline V gene data show CDR1 as GTSNPN and CDR2 as SVGIG (reference sequence). The V gene end was trimmed by 0 bases and the J gene end by 8 bases; junction bases not matched to a gene: 8. The CDR3 spans 15 residues. The CDR3 reads CAWSVGRGGYHEQFF. The CDR3 bases are TGTGCCTGGAGTGTAGGGCGGGGGGGTTATCATGAGCAGTTCTTC.

The genes are TRBV18 and TRBJ1-1; 9 bases are a match to TRBD1. CDR1 is KGHSH, CDR2 LQKENI, per germline. The CDR3 loop spans 16 amino acids. J lost 1 base, V lost 1 base, and 4 bases had no gene match. In nucleotides, the CDR3 is TGTGCCAGCTCACCACTCCGGGACAGGGCGAACACTGAAGCTTTCTTT. Amino acid sequence: CASSPLRDRANTEAFF. The whole variable domain, remainder taken from reference TRBV18 and TRBJ1-1, is NAGVMQNPRHLVRRRGQEARLRCSPMKGHSHVYWYRQLPEEGLKFMVYLQKENIIDESGMPKERFSAEFPKEGPSILRIQQVVRGDSAAYFCASSPLRDRANTEAFFGQGTRLTVV.

The genes are TRBV28 and TRBJ1-2; no reliable D call. Between the trimmed V and J ends, which lost 5 bases and 2 bases, there was a span of 3 bases. The CDR3 contains 11 residues. The germline V gene encodes CDR1 MDHEN and CDR2 SYDVKM. In DNA form, the CDR3 reads TGTGCCAGCAGTACGAACTATGGCTACACCTTC. Amino acid sequence: CASSTNYGYTF.

As regards this clonotype: Since no conserved phenylalanine or tryptophan closes the CDR3, a read error is the likely cause. The rearrangement joins TRBV30 to TRBJ1-2; 9 nucleotides agree with TRBD1. J lost 2 bases, V lost 5 bases, and 6 bases had no gene match. Germline V gene data show CDR1 as GTSNPN and CDR2 as SVGIG (reference sequence). This CDR3 is built from 14 residues. The CDR3 region has the DNA TGTGCCTGGGGTCAGACAGGGGGGAACTATGGCTACACCCTC. Encoded protein: CAWGQTGGNYGYTL.

On this clonotype: Possible read error: a much larger clone is one base away. The V gene is TRBV7-2, the J gene TRBJ2-5; a possible D gene is TRBD2 (5 bases). The CDR3 runs to 14 residues. Germline CDR1 is SGHTA and CDR2 is FQGNSA. Trimming removed 8 bases at V and 4 bases at J, with 17 bases between. The CDR3 is CASGYVAGLETQYF. CDR3 in DNA: TGTGCCAGCGGCTACGTTGCGGGTCTAGAGACCCAGTACTTC.

The rearrangement joins TRBV6-2 or TRBV6-3 to TRBJ2-7; TRBD1 aligns across 10 bases. Losses at the gene ends were 7 bases for V and 5 bases for J; bases not matched to a gene: 5. Germline V gives CDR1 MNHEY, CDR2 SVGEGT. The CDR3 length is 13 residues. This CDR3 reads CASKGQGVHEQYF. In nucleotides, the CDR3 is TGTGCCAGCAAAGGACAGGGGGTTCACGAGCAGTACTTC.

In this sample, this clonotype turned up many times. The rearrangement joins TRBV29-1 to TRBJ2-7; D possibly corresponds to TRBD1 (5 bases). This CDR3 is 14 amino acids long. Germline CDR1 and CDR2: SQVTM and ANQGSEA. V lost 4 bases, J lost 1 base, and 14 bases lay in between. The CDR3 DNA sequence: TGCAGCGTTGTCCTGACAGAAATTTCCTACGAGCAGTACTTC. It yields the protein CSVVLTEISYEQYF.

This clonotype was seen ten or more times. V and J are TRBV18 and TRBJ1-1; 8 nucleotides agree with TRBD1. With V trimmed by 2 bases and J by 3 bases, 5 bases remained unmatched. The CDR3 covers 15 residues. Per germline, CDR1 KGHSH and CDR2 LQKENI. The CDR3 sequence: CASSPRTGRDTEAFF. CDR3 DNA: TGTGCCAGCTCACCAAGGACAGGGCGGGACACTGAAGCTTTCTTT.

At least ten counts were recorded for this clonotype. The chain joins TRBV5-6 to TRBJ2-3; D uncertain. The CDR3 length is 14 residues. Germline V lookup: CDR1 SGHDT, CDR2 YYEEEE. Trimming left V 0 bases short and J 2 bases short, with 7 bases between. CDR3 amino acids: CASSLAGFTDTQYF. The CDR3 coding sequence is TGTGCCAGCAGCTTGGCCGGATTCACAGATACGCAGTATTTT.

This clonotype was counted between two and nine times. The J gene is TRBJ2-7, the V gene TRBV29-1; unclear D gene. Looked up from germline, CDR1 is SQVTM and CDR2 is ANQGSEA. The CDR3 runs 15 residues. Trimming took off 6 bases at V and 1 base at J, with 19 bases between the two ends. The CDR3 coding sequence is TGCAGCGTCACCACCATGGGTCAGAGGTCCTACGAGCAGTACTTC. Translation gives CSVTTMGQRSYEQYF.

The sample holds many counts of this clonotype. The chain employs TRBV11-1 and TRBJ2-1, with TRBD2 matching over 7 bases. Germline V gives CDR1 SGHAT, CDR2 FQDESV (reference sequence). CDR3 length: 16 amino acids. Unmatched junction bases numbered 10, after V lost 5 bases and J lost 3 bases. The CDR3 loop is CASSPMGGGGYNEQFF. The CDR3 DNA sequence: TGTGCCAGCAGCCCCATGGGGGGGGGAGGCTACAATGAGCAGTTCTTC.

This clonotype was observed many times. The chain joins TRBV5-1 to TRBJ2-2; no definite D call. CDR1 is SGHRS and CDR2 is YFSETQ in the germline V gene. The CDR3 is 15 residues long. Trimming took 4 bases from V and 2 from J, leaving 12 bases between them. CDR3 in DNA: TGCGCCAGCAGCAACCGGGTAGCCAACACCGGGGAGCTGTTTTTT. Translating gives CASSNRVANTGELFF.

The chain links TRBV6-2 or TRBV6-3 to TRBJ1-5, with D maybe TRBD1 (6 bases). Trimming took 2 bases from V and 8 from J, leaving 16 bases between them. CDR3 length: 15 residues. Germline CDR1 reads MNHEY; CDR2 reads SVGEGT. The CDR3 region has the DNA TGTGCCAGCAGTTACGCAAAACAGGGTTCGGAGCCCCAGCATTTT. Translation: CASSYAKQGSEPQHF.

In its sample, this clonotype was seen many times. V usage is TRBV6-2 or TRBV6-3 and J usage is TRBJ2-1; D is uncertain. The length of the CDR3 is 15 residues. Trimming shortened V by 0 bases and J by 10 bases, and 16 bases separated the two germline ends. Germline CDR1 and CDR2: MNHEY and SVGEGT. The CDR3 region is CASSYSIGTTSEQFF. DNA of the CDR3: TGTGCCAGCAGTTACTCGATCGGTACGACCAGCGAGCAGTTCTTC.

This chain connects TRBV7-8 to TRBJ2-5; weak D call: TRBD2 (6 bases). The CDR3 has 15 amino acids. Per germline, CDR1 SGHVS and CDR2 FQNEAQ. Trimming took 1 base from V and 2 from J, leaving 11 bases between them. Here the CDR3 DNA reads TGTGCCAGCAGCTTAGATTGGGCGGGACAAGAGACCCAGTACTTC. Its protein product is CASSLDWAGQETQYF.